The sequence of this T cell receptor beta chain was determined in a study of blood T cell repertoires in COVID-19. The wider study: Acute-phase and convalescent COVID-19 samples originated in the United States, Italy and Spain. Sources were T cells, B-cell-depleted T cells, or PBMCs; the material itself was cDNA or gDNA.

This CDR3 spans 15 amino acids. Germline V gene data show CDR1 as MNHEY and CDR2 as SVGEGT. With 2 bases removed from V and 2 bases from J, the gap between germline ends came to 10 bases. In the original processing: Estimation of nucleated cell counts relied on the amplification of reference gene primers. The protocol was immunoSEQ multiplex PCR, while the TCRdb copy is restricted to in-frame clones and leaves out a portion. Clone size and V and J calls were adopted from that table, with D and trimming inferred from the DNA. The table lists about 49,000 clones, 86% of them singletons. This rearrangement joins TRBV6-2 or TRBV6-3 to TRBJ1-3, with D unclear. The specimen was peripheral blood. The clonotype was recovered from a man aged 35 to 55 with active COVID-19. CDR3 DNA: TGTGCCAGCAGTTACGGGGAGTACGCTGGAAACACCATATATTTT. Protein product: CASSYGEYAGNTIYF.